One sample yielded the 28 T cell receptor beta chains listed below, sequenced in a study of T cell changes during pregnancy in multiple sclerosis. The assay was immunoSEQ multiplex PCR, and TCRdb's table has in-frame clones only and misses some. The sample has some 80,000 clones, 92% seen once; the top ten hold 2% to 3%. The source material was peripheral blood, sampled before pregnancy. The receptors shown here come from a female donor with multiple sclerosis, enrolled in a pregnancy study.

V usage is TRBV6-6 and J usage is TRBJ2-4; 8 bases fit TRBD2. V was pared by 7 bases and J by 0 bases, with 5 bases of the junction left unmatched. The CDR3 runs 15 residues. CDR1 is MNHNY and CDR2 is SVGAGI in the germline V gene (reference sequence). The CDR3 nucleotides are TGTGCCAGCACCACCCGGGGGGGAGCCAAAAACATTCAGTACTTC. This encodes CASTTRGGAKNIQYF.

CDR3 nucleotides: TGCGCCAGCAGCAGGGATACACAGGTGAACACTGAAGCTTTCTTT. Encoded protein: CASSRDTQVNTEAFF. The V and J genes are TRBV5-1 and TRBJ1-1, with a tentative D call TRBD1 (5 bases). Trimming took 4 bases from V and 0 from J, leaving 13 bases between them. Germline V gene data show CDR1 as SGHRS and CDR2 as YFSETQ. The CDR3 contains 15 residues.

V is TRBV4-2 and J is TRBJ1-1, with 7 bases lining up with TRBD1. CDR1 LGHNA and CDR2 YNFKEQ come from the germline V gene. There are 15 residues in the CDR3. V lost 0 bases and J lost 1; bases outside the gene matches: 2. The DNA for the CDR3 is TGTGCCAGCAGCCAAGAGCACAGGGGGAACACTGAAGCTTTCTTT. Its protein product is CASSQEHRGNTEAFF.

This chain connects TRBV7-9 to TRBJ2-2; D might be TRBD1 (5 bases). CDR3 length: 15 amino acids. Trimming took off 7 bases at V and 4 bases at J, with 16 bases between the two ends. CDR1 is SEHNR, CDR2 FQNEAQ, per germline (reference sequence). The CDR3 DNA reads TGTGCCAGCAACCCGATTGACAGTTTCACCGGGGAGCTGTTTTTT. As protein: CASNPIDSFTGELFF. Filled out from reference TRBV7-9 and TRBJ2-2, the complete variable domain reads DTGVSQNPRHKITKRGQNVTFRCDPISEHNRLYWYRQTLGQGPEFLTYFQNEAQLEKSRLLSDRFSAERPKGSFSTLEIQRTEQGDSAMYLCASNPIDSFTGELFFGEGSRLTVL.

V is TRBV5-1 and J is TRBJ2-1; maybe TRBD2 (7 bases). The CDR3 contains 17 residues. Germline CDR1 and CDR2: SGHRS and YFSETQ. Trimming left V 4 bases short and J 0 bases short, with 17 bases between. In nucleotides, the CDR3 is TGCGCCAGCAGCCCGTGGGGAGGGGGGAGCTCCTACAATGAGCAGTTCTTC. Amino acids: CASSPWGGGSSYNEQFF.

This chain connects TRBV29-1 to TRBJ1-2, with 9 bases lining up with TRBD1. CDR1 SQVTM and CDR2 ANQGSEA come from the germline V gene. Unmatched junction bases numbered 2, after V lost 6 bases and J lost 6 bases. The CDR3 extends over 11 amino acids. CDR3 amino acids: CSVWTGDGYTF. As DNA, the CDR3 is TGCAGCGTATGGACAGGGGATGGCTACACCTTC.

V gene TRBV9 combines with J gene TRBJ2-7, with D uncertain. Germline V gene lookup returns CDR1 SGDLS and CDR2 YYNGEE. This CDR3 contains 14 residues. The V and J ends lost 0 bases and 0 bases respectively, with 7 bases between them. CDR3 bases: TGTGCCAGCAGCGTAGGCGGCCTCTCCTACGAGCAGTACTTC. This translates into CASSVGGLSYEQYF.

This clone was recorded once. The CDR3 DNA reads as TGTGCCAGCAGCATACAGGGGGCGAAGCAGCCCCAGCATTTT. Translating it yields CASSIQGAKQPQHF. The chain joins TRBV5-4 to TRBJ1-5, with 9 positions matching TRBD1. Trimming removed 4 bases from V and 7 bases from J; junction bases left unmatched: 6. The germline CDR1 and CDR2 sequences are SGHNT and YYREEE (reference sequence). The CDR3 totals 14 residues.

CDR3 sequence reads: CASSSGTSDVETQYF. In nucleotides, the CDR3 is TGTGCCAGCAGCTCTGGGACTAGCGATGTGGAGACCCAGTACTTC. The gene calls are TRBV5-4 and TRBJ2-5; TRBD2 agrees at 10 bases. Germline V gives CDR1 SGHNT, CDR2 YYREEE (reference sequence). The CDR3 runs to 15 residues. J gave up 5 bases and V 3 bases, and 7 bases lay outside the gene matches.

The gene calls are TRBV28 and TRBJ2-7; TRBD1 aligns across 10 bases. J gave up 3 bases and V 4 bases, and 9 bases lay outside the gene matches. Germline V gene data show CDR1 as MDHEN and CDR2 as SYDVKM. CDR3 length: 16 amino acids. The CDR3 sequence is CASSSPGQGSGYEQYF. CDR3 bases: TGTGCCAGCAGTTCCCCGGGACAGGGGTCGGGCTACGAGCAGTACTTC.

The chain carries TRBV2 and TRBJ1-2; D remains ambiguous. V lost 5 bases, J lost 8 bases, and 12 bases lay in between. The germline V gene encodes CDR1 SNHLY and CDR2 FYNNEI. The CDR3 is made up of 12 amino acids. The CDR3 spells CASSMEGRGYTF. The CDR3 region has the DNA TGTGCCAGCAGTATGGAGGGCCGGGGCTACACCTTC.

The chain has TRBV30 and TRBJ2-3, with D possibly matching TRBD1 (6 bases). There are 15 residues in the CDR3. V dropped 0 bases and J dropped 2 bases, with 12 bases sitting between them. From germline, CDR1 is GTSNPN and CDR2 SVGIG (reference sequence). The CDR3 region has the DNA TGTGCCTGGAGTGTACTAGGGGGTACCACAGATACGCAGTATTTT. Translated: CAWSVLGGTTDTQYF.

The V call is TRBV30, the J call TRBJ1-2, with no clear D. The V gene's germline CDR1 is GTSNPN and CDR2 SVGIG (reference sequence). The CDR3 sequence is 10 residues long. V was trimmed by 3 bases and J by 8 bases, leaving 7 bases between them. CDR3 region: CAWRAGGYTF. CDR3 nucleotides: TGTGCCTGGAGAGCGGGAGGCTACACCTTC.

The rearrangement uses TRBV5-1 and TRBJ2-1; 10 positions match TRBD2. The CDR3 has 17 residues. V lost 5 bases and J lost 4; bases outside the gene matches: 12. Germline V gene sequence: CDR1 SGHRS, CDR2 YFSETQ. CDR3 in amino acids: CASRRTSASGGYNEQFF. Here the CDR3 DNA reads TGCGCCAGCAGGCGAACCTCGGCTAGCGGGGGATACAATGAGCAGTTCTTC. The entire variable domain, with the rest obtained from reference TRBV5-1 and TRBJ2-1, is as follows: KAGVTQTPRYLIKTRGQQVTLSCSPISGHRSVSWYQQTPGQGLQFLFEYFSETQRNKGNFPGRFSGRQFSNSRSEMNVSTLELGDSALYLCASRRTSASGGYNEQFFGPGTRLTVL.

The genes are TRBV7-9 and TRBJ2-1; TRBD1 agrees at 7 bases. Germline CDR1 SEHNR, CDR2 FQNEAQ (reference sequence). Unmatched junction bases numbered 8, after V lost 5 bases and J lost 4 bases. CDR3 length equals 15 residues. The CDR3 reads CASSPPGQYYNEQFF. The CDR3 DNA is TGTGCCAGCAGCCCACCGGGACAGTATTACAATGAGCAGTTCTTC. The complete variable domain, with remaining parts taken from reference TRBV7-9 and TRBJ2-1, reads DTGVSQNPRHKITKRGQNVTFRCDPISEHNRLYWYRQTLGQGPEFLTYFQNEAQLEKSRLLSDRFSAERPKGSFSTLEIQRTEQGDSAMYLCASSPPGQYYNEQFFGPGTRLTVL.

The chain joins TRBV6-1 to TRBJ2-4, with D possibly TRBD1 on 6 matching bases. The CDR3 runs 18 residues. Germline lookup yields CDR1 MNHNS and CDR2 SASEGT. Trimming stripped 1 base from V and 5 bases from J, with 21 bases between. The CDR3 coding sequence is TGTGCCAGCAGTGAAGGGGGGCTTCGGGGACGCCAACAAAACATTCAGTACTTC. It yields the protein CASSEGGLRGRQQNIQYF.

This clone appeared once. J is TRBJ2-7 and V is TRBV28; D may be TRBD2 (5 bases). Germline-derived CDR1 and CDR2 are MDHEN and SYDVKM. The CDR3 runs 14 residues. V was cut by 1 base and J by 4 bases, with 11 bases left in between. The CDR3 region has the DNA TGTGCCAGCAGTTTATTGGAGCGGACGTACGAGCAGTACTTC. It yields the protein CASSLLERTYEQYF.

The rearrangement links TRBV13 to TRBJ2-7; D possibly corresponds to TRBD1 (6 bases). The ends were cut back, 5 bases at V and 0 bases at J, with 14 bases in the middle. The CDR3 extends over 15 amino acids. Germline CDR1 reads PRHDT; CDR2 reads FYEKMQ (reference sequence). The CDR3 loop reads CASSPRAGVSYEQYF. The CDR3 region has the DNA TGTGCCAGCAGCCCTCGCGCAGGGGTCTCCTACGAGCAGTACTTC. The complete variable domain, with remaining parts taken from reference TRBV13 and TRBJ2-7, reads AAGVIQSPRHLIKEKRETATLKCYPIPRHDTVYWYQQGPGQDPQFLISFYEKMQSDKGSIPDRFSAQQFSDYHSELNMSSLELGDSALYFCASSPRAGVSYEQYFGPGTRLTVT.

The rearrangement links TRBV19 to TRBJ2-2; perhaps TRBD2 as D (5 bases). CDR1 LNHDA and CDR2 SQIVND come from the germline V gene (reference sequence). The CDR3 extends over 14 amino acids. The V and J ends lost 8 bases and 4 bases respectively, with 14 bases between them. The CDR3 DNA is TGTGCCAGTGGACTCGGAGGTGGCACCGGGGAGCTGTTTTTT. Protein: CASGLGGGTGELFF. Full variable domain (missing parts from reference TRBV19 and TRBJ2-2): DGGITQSPKYLFRKEGQNVTLSCEQNLNHDAMYWYRQDPGQGLRLIYYSQIVNDFQKGDIAEGYSVSREKKESFPLTVTSAQKNPTAFYLCASGLGGGTGELFFGEGSRLTVL.

This clone was counted once. The rearrangement joins TRBV30 to TRBJ1-4; D ambiguous. V was shortened by 4 bases and J by 7 bases, with 13 bases between the two germline ends. Germline V gene lookup returns CDR1 GTSNPN and CDR2 SVGIG (reference sequence). The CDR3 loop spans 13 amino acids. This CDR3 reads CAWTARRGEKLFF. The CDR3 DNA sequence: TGTGCCTGGACAGCCCGGCGGGGTGAAAAACTGTTTTTT.

This clone was found a few times. This chain connects TRBV4-2 to TRBJ2-3; D may be TRBD2 (6 bases). V lost 0 bases to trimming and J lost 1 base, with 11 bases between them. Germline CDR1 LGHNA, CDR2 YNFKEQ. The CDR3 is 16 amino acids. For the CDR3, the DNA is TGTGCCAGCAGCCAAGAACGGGCTAGCGGCACAGATACGCAGTATTTT. This codes for CASSQERASGTDTQYF.

The rearrangement links TRBV5-1 to TRBJ2-6, with a possible D match to TRBD2 (5 bases). V shed 0 bases and J shed 2 bases, with 12 bases lying between them. CDR3 size: 17 residues. In germline, CDR1 is SGHRS, CDR2 YFSETQ. The CDR3 DNA reads as TGCGCCAGCAGCTTGGGGGCGGGCCCACCTGGGGCCAACGTCCTGACTTTC. Translated: CASSLGAGPPGANVLTF. The complete variable domain, with remaining parts taken from reference TRBV5-1 and TRBJ2-6, reads KAGVTQTPRYLIKTRGQQVTLSCSPISGHRSVSWYQQTPGQGLQFLFEYFSETQRNKGNFPGRFSGRQFSNSRSEMNVSTLELGDSALYLCASSLGAGPPGANVLTFGAGSRLTVL.

This rearrangement joins TRBV6-1 to TRBJ2-1, with D unclear. Trimming removed 4 bases at V and 5 bases at J, with 18 bases between. Germline V lookup: CDR1 MNHNS, CDR2 SASEGT. The CDR3 has 16 residues. The CDR3 sequence is CASSGLLRSRNNEQFF. The CDR3 bases are TGTGCCAGCAGTGGCCTCCTGCGATCCCGAAACAATGAGCAGTTCTTC.

This chain uses TRBV5-1 with TRBJ2-7; tentative D call: TRBD2 (5 bases). Germline V gene data show CDR1 as SGHRS and CDR2 as YFSETQ. The germline V and J ends were trimmed by 4 bases and 4 bases, with 12 bases remaining between them. The CDR3 has 13 residues. The CDR3 loop is CASSQQRAYEQYF. CDR3 in DNA: TGCGCCAGCAGCCAGCAGAGGGCATACGAGCAGTACTTC.

V gene TRBV29-1 combines with J gene TRBJ2-1; 7 bases are a match to TRBD2. V trimming: 4 bases; J trimming: 6 bases; junction bases outside the gene matches: 3. This CDR3 spans 12 amino acids. Germline lookup yields CDR1 SQVTM and CDR2 ANQGSEA. CDR3 loop: CSVGEGPNEQFF. CDR3 sequence (DNA): TGCAGCGTTGGGGAGGGGCCCAATGAGCAGTTCTTC.

The CDR3 reads CSVAGIPREAFF. The DNA of the CDR3 is TGCAGCGTTGCGGGGATCCCCCGTGAAGCTTTCTTT. This sequence joins TRBV29-1 and TRBJ1-1; D gene ambiguous. Germline V CDR1 and CDR2: SQVTM, ANQGSEA. V was cut by 4 bases and J by 7 bases, with 13 bases left in between. The CDR3 sequence is 12 residues long.

V usage is TRBV7-9 and J usage is TRBJ2-1, with 12 bases aligning to TRBD1. J lost 6 bases, V lost 4 bases, and 4 bases had no gene match. The CDR3 contains 15 residues. Germline V gene lookup returns CDR1 SEHNR and CDR2 FQNEAQ (reference sequence). The CDR3 is CASSYRDRGLNEQFF. The CDR3 nucleotides are TGTGCCAGCAGCTACCGGGACAGGGGGCTCAATGAGCAGTTCTTC. The entire variable domain, with the rest obtained from reference TRBV7-9 and TRBJ2-1, is as follows: DTGVSQNPRHKITKRGQNVTFRCDPISEHNRLYWYRQTLGQGPEFLTYFQNEAQLEKSRLLSDRFSAERPKGSFSTLEIQRTEQGDSAMYLCASSYRDRGLNEQFFGPGTRLTVL.

The table lists this clone with a count of one. V gene TRBV5-6 combines with J gene TRBJ2-1, with 14 bases aligning to TRBD2. The length of the CDR3 is 18 residues. In germline, CDR1 is SGHDT, CDR2 YYEEEE. V lost 1 base and J lost 7; bases outside the gene matches: 10. For the CDR3, the DNA is TGTGCCAGCAGCTTGATCAGCTCTGGACTAGCGGGAGGAAATGAGCAGTTCTTC. This encodes CASSLISSGLAGGNEQFF.